This entry lists 20 T cell receptor beta chains sequenced from one sample in a study of blood T cell repertoires in COVID-19. Assay: immunoSEQ multiplex PCR; the TCRdb copy retains only in-frame clones and omits some. Found here are just over 250,000 clones, 75% to 90% of them singletons; the top ten hold approximately 10%. Material for sequencing was peripheral blood. The receptors come from a woman aged 70-85 years with COVID-19, enrolled during active disease.

The chain combines TRBV11-3 with TRBJ1-1; D is unresolved. The germline CDR1 and CDR2 sequences are SGHNT and YENEEA. This CDR3 comprises 14 residues. Between the trimmed V and J ends, which lost 5 bases and 4 bases, there was a span of 14 bases. The CDR3 loop is CASSRTSQTTEAFF. As DNA, the CDR3 is TGTGCCAGCAGCAGAACATCACAGACCACTGAAGCTTTCTTT.

A single count supports this clone. The chain combines TRBV4-1 with TRBJ2-1; no firm D call. The germline V gene has CDR1 MGHRA and CDR2 YSYEKL. This CDR3 comprises 12 residues. Trimming removed 2 bases from V and 5 bases from J, with 4 bases in between. As DNA, the CDR3 is TGCGCCAGCAGCCAATTAAACAATGAGCAGTTCTTC. Its protein is CASSQLNNEQFF.

The J gene is TRBJ2-5, the V gene TRBV7-2, with no clear D. The V end was cut by 5 bases, the J end by 2 bases, with 9 bases between. CDR1 and CDR2 from the germline V gene are SGHTA and FQGNSA. The CDR3 runs 13 residues. CDR3 coding DNA: TGTGCCAGCAGCAGACTGGATCAAGAGACCCAGTACTTC. Its protein is CASSRLDQETQYF.

The chain carries TRBV5-1 and TRBJ2-1, with a weak D call TRBD2 (6 bases). V lost 4 bases to trimming and J lost 4 bases, with 15 bases between them. The CDR3 spans 15 residues. Per germline, CDR1 SGHRS and CDR2 YFSETQ. The CDR3 nucleotides are TGCGCCAGCAGCACGGCGGGGACCAAATACAATGAGCAGTTCTTC. Translation gives CASSTAGTKYNEQFF.

The chain joins TRBV4-1 to TRBJ1-2; 8 nucleotides agree with TRBD1. This CDR3 is built from 15 residues. With V trimmed by 3 bases and J by 4 bases, 7 bases remained unmatched. Looked up from germline, CDR1 is MGHRA and CDR2 is YSYEKL. The CDR3 coding sequence is TGCGCCAGCAGCCACCCGGGACAGGCGTTCTATGGCTACACCTTC. Amino acids: CASSHPGQAFYGYTF.

This chain joins TRBV7-8 and TRBJ2-5; 10 nucleotides align to TRBD1. CDR1 and CDR2 from the germline V gene are SGHVS and FQNEAQ. V lost 1 base to trimming and J lost 3 bases; unmatched junction nucleotides: 2. The CDR3 sequence is 15 residues long. Here the CDR3 DNA reads TGTGCCAGCAGCTTAGAAGGGACAGGGGAAGAGACCCAGTACTTC. It encodes CASSLEGTGEETQYF.

The table lists this clone with a count of one. The chain combines TRBV5-4 with TRBJ1-1; 9 bases agree with TRBD1. The CDR3 totals 13 residues. Trimming removed 3 bases from V and 4 bases from J; junction bases left unmatched: 1. From germline, CDR1 is SGHNT and CDR2 YYREEE (reference sequence). The CDR3 reads CASSSDRGTEAFF. CDR3 nucleotide sequence: TGTGCCAGCAGCTCGGACAGGGGCACTGAAGCTTTCTTT.

The sample holds one count of this clone. The chain carries TRBV6-2 or TRBV6-3 and TRBJ2-4, with 11 bases that match TRBD2. The V and J ends lost 4 bases and 5 bases, in that order; junction bases with no gene match: 4. The germline CDR1 and CDR2 sequences are MNHEY and SVGEGT. The CDR3 is 15 amino acids. CDR3 residues: CASSLGGLAENIQYF. The DNA of the CDR3 is TGTGCCAGCAGTTTGGGGGGACTAGCGGAAAACATTCAGTACTTC.

The V gene is TRBV28, the J gene TRBJ2-3; no firm D call. In germline, CDR1 is MDHEN, CDR2 SYDVKM. Between the trimmed V and J ends, which lost 6 bases and 0 bases, there was a span of 10 bases. The CDR3 is made up of 14 amino acids. The CDR3 nucleotides are TGTGCCAGCAGACTACCTGGGAGCACAGATACGCAGTATTTT. Protein product: CASRLPGSTDTQYF.

This clone was counted once. The chain has TRBV5-8 and TRBJ2-6, with TRBD1 as a possible D gene (5 bases). CDR3 length: 16 residues. With 0 bases removed from V and 2 bases from J, the gap between germline ends came to 9 bases. Germline CDR1 is SGHTS and CDR2 is YDEGEE. CDR3 in DNA: TGTGCCAGCAGCTTGGGTCGCAGGGCTGGGGCCAACGTCCTGACTTTC. This gives the protein CASSLGRRAGANVLTF.

The chain is built from TRBV6-1 and TRBJ2-3, with 7 bases aligning to TRBD2. After removal of 3 bases from V and 2 bases from J, the junction contained 8 bases not matched to a gene. CDR3 length: 16 amino acids. CDR1 is MNHNS and CDR2 is SASEGT in the germline V gene. CDR3 loop: CASSDAGLGITDTQYF. The CDR3 DNA follows: TGTGCCAGCAGTGACGCTGGACTAGGCATCACAGATACGCAGTATTTT.

The chain uses TRBV28 and TRBJ1-4; 7 nucleotides agree with TRBD1. Germline values: CDR1 MDHEN, CDR2 SYDVKM. The CDR3 totals 14 residues. V trimming: 6 bases; J trimming: 6 bases; junction bases outside the gene matches: 7. The CDR3 loop is CASSSQDRDEKLFF. CDR3 DNA: TGTGCCAGCAGCTCCCAAGACAGGGATGAAAAACTGTTTTTT.

The CDR3 sequence is CASSFGLAGFQETQYF. The CDR3 coding sequence is TGTGCCAGCAGCTTTGGACTAGCGGGATTCCAAGAGACCCAGTACTTC. The V call is TRBV7-2, the J call TRBJ2-5; 12 positions agree with TRBD2. The CDR3 totals 16 residues. Germline values: CDR1 SGHTA, CDR2 FQGNSA. V dropped 3 bases and J dropped 1; count of bases not matched to a gene: 3.

The chain employs TRBV19 and TRBJ2-7; 8 bases are shared with TRBD1. V lost 5 bases to trimming and J lost 6 bases; unmatched junction nucleotides: 12. The CDR3 runs 15 residues. The germline CDR1 and CDR2 sequences are LNHDA and SQIVND (reference sequence). The CDR3 loop is CASSPRQGRLGEQYF. The CDR3 bases are TGTGCCAGTAGTCCGCGACAGGGGCGTTTGGGCGAGCAGTACTTC.

V gene TRBV10-3 combines with J gene TRBJ2-5; weak D call: TRBD2 (6 bases). CDR1 is ENHRY, CDR2 SYGVKD, per germline. The CDR3 contains 11 residues. V lost 5 bases and J lost 7, with 8 bases in between. CDR3 loop: CAISQEGTQYF. CDR3 sequence (DNA): TGTGCCATCAGTCAGGAGGGGACCCAGTACTTC.

V and J are TRBV6-5 and TRBJ1-5; D call uncertain. CDR1 is MNHEY, CDR2 SVGAGI, per germline. The CDR3 runs 15 residues. Trimming removed 2 bases at V and 0 bases at J, with 8 bases between. CDR3 sequence: CASSYAGVSNQPQHF. The CDR3 DNA sequence: TGTGCCAGCAGTTACGCGGGAGTTAGCAATCAGCCCCAGCATTTT.

The chain combines TRBV7-6 with TRBJ1-2; the match to TRBD1 covers 11 bases. The CDR3 runs 15 residues. J lost 4 bases, V lost 5 bases, and 6 bases had no gene match. Germline V gene data show CDR1 as SGHVS and CDR2 as FNYEAQ. The CDR3 region has the DNA TGTGCCAGCAGCCCCGGACAGGGGGCGCTCTATGGCTACACCTTC. It yields the protein CASSPGQGALYGYTF.

The rearrangement links TRBV19 to TRBJ2-3; 10 nucleotides line up with TRBD2. The CDR3 is 16 residues long. Germline-derived CDR1 and CDR2 are LNHDA and SQIVND (reference sequence). Germline trimming cut 0 bases from V and 5 bases from J; bases unmatched to any gene: 5. The DNA of the CDR3 is TGTGCCAGTAGTATAGAAAGTCTAGCGGGAGAAGATACGCAGTATTTT. Translated: CASSIESLAGEDTQYF.

The chain is built from TRBV11-2 and TRBJ2-5, with D perhaps TRBD2 (5 bases). V lost 1 base to trimming and J lost 1 base, with 10 bases between them. The V gene's germline CDR1 is SGHAT and CDR2 FQNNGV. The CDR3 extends over 15 amino acids. The chain's CDR3 is CASSLGDRGQETQYF. The DNA of the CDR3 is TGTGCCAGCAGCTTAGGGGATCGGGGCCAAGAGACCCAGTACTTC.

This clone was seen only once. V and J are TRBV7-8 and TRBJ2-5; D is possibly TRBD2 (6 bases). Trimming took 5 bases from V and 2 from J, leaving 12 bases between them. Germline CDR1 reads SGHVS; CDR2 reads FQNEAQ. This CDR3 has 14 amino acids. CDR3 loop: CASSPQAGQETQYF. CDR3 coding DNA: TGTGCCAGCAGCCCCCAGGCGGGACAAGAGACCCAGTACTTC.